This TCR beta chain was sequenced during a study of CD8+ T cells in alopecia areata. Whole-study results and caveats: Many expanded lesional clones persisted in scalp and blood during tofacitinib. Clonality was higher in lesional than normal scalp, especially in alopecia totalis/universalis. Scalp clonality and expanded CD8+ clones among the top 100 fell significantly with tofacitinib.

Regarding treatment: oral pan-JAK inhibitor, 5-10 mg twice daily. This clone has a handful of counts. Its antigen remains unknown. Reverse transcribed after extraction, RNA yielded cDNA as the sequencing template. Profiled with immunoSEQ multiplex PCR; TCRdb holds only in-frame clones, not every one. The sample includes about 220,000 clones, around three fifths seen only once; the top ten take roughly 1.6%. The CDR3 totals 14 residues. With 5 bases clipped from V and 4 bases from J, the junction kept 3 bases outside the gene matches. The germline gives CDR1 SGHAT, CDR2 FQNNGV. This receptor was identified in a human donor with alopecia areata. Sequences were derived from CD4+ T cells sorted from blood, sampled at week 4, from a patient treated with tofacitinib. The chain uses TRBV11-2 and TRBJ2-5, with 11 bases fitting TRBD2. DNA for the CDR3: TGTGCCAGCAGCCCGACTAGCGGGGTAGAGACCCAGTACTTC. It yields the protein CASSPTSGVETQYF.